These 8 T cell receptor beta chains share one sample of origin, sequenced in a study of blood T cell repertoires in COVID-19 (dated by TCRdb to 2019 to 2021). Receptor libraries were prepared by the immunoSEQ multiplex PCR assay. Imported from immuneACCESS, the table was reduced by TCRdb to in-frame sequences with V and J called. These copies leave out some clones; in studies compared against another copy, an unresolved V gene accounts for under half, and the cause of the remainder is not known. The sample profile shows some 250,000 clones; approximately 91% of them were found once. Together, the top ten hold 2.3% of the sample. Sequenced sample: PBMCs or T cells enriched from blood (not recorded which). Receptors originate from a woman aged 40 to 50 with acute COVID-19.

This clone was detected once. This sequence joins TRBV7-8 and TRBJ2-5, with 8 bases matching TRBD1. Germline V gives CDR1 SGHVS, CDR2 FQNEAQ. Losses at the gene ends were 5 bases for V and 5 bases for J; bases not matched to a gene: 4. The CDR3 covers 13 residues. For the CDR3, the DNA is TGTGCCAGCAGCGGGACAGGTCGGGAGACCCAGTACTTC. Its protein is CASSGTGRETQYF.

The V call is TRBV4-1, the J call TRBJ1-6, with TRBD1 as a possible D gene (6 bases). The germline V and J ends were trimmed by 1 base and 0 bases, with 13 bases remaining between them. The CDR3 has 18 residues. CDR1 MGHRA and CDR2 YSYEKL come from the germline V gene. CDR3 sequence (DNA): TGCGCCAGCAGCCAAGGAGGGCAGGGGAGCTCCTATAATTCACCCCTCCACTTT. The encoded protein is CASSQGGQGSSYNSPLHF.

CDR3 DNA: TGTGCCAGCAGTTACCCGCAATCGGACAGCCAATTTAAACGCATGAACACTGAAGCTTTCTTT. Its translation: CASSYPQSDSQFKRMNTEAFF. The genes are TRBV6-7 and TRBJ1-1, with a weak D call TRBD1 (6 bases). TRBV6-7 is an ORF, and what it does is uncertain. V shed 2 bases and J shed 0 bases, with 28 bases lying between them. The CDR3 covers 21 residues.

The chain has TRBV3-1 (or the pseudogene TRBV3-2) and TRBJ1-2, with D uncertain. V dropped 3 bases and J dropped 7 bases, with 18 bases sitting between them. This CDR3 comprises 15 residues. Germline V lookup: CDR1 LGHDT, CDR2 YNNKEL (reference sequence). For the CDR3, the DNA is TGTGCCAGCAGCCAGGAAAGACGCTATCTAGGTGGCTACACCTTC. This codes for CASSQERRYLGGYTF.

J is TRBJ2-3 and V is TRBV11-2; 10 bases fit TRBD2. From germline, CDR1 is SGHAT and CDR2 FQNNGV. The CDR3 is made up of 18 amino acids. The trim removed 4 bases at V and 9 bases at J, leaving 19 bases unmatched. The CDR3: CASSSDGGASGGRYTQYF. In nucleotides, the CDR3 is TGTGCCAGCAGCTCAGACGGCGGGGCTAGCGGGGGACGATACACGCAGTATTTT.

CDR3 sequence reads: CASSIRLVDKNIQYF. The DNA of the CDR3 is TGTGCCAGTAGTATTAGGCTAGTTGACAAAAACATTCAGTACTTC. The chain employs TRBV19 and TRBJ2-4; D gene unclear. Germline loops: CDR1 LNHDA, CDR2 SQIVND (reference sequence). The CDR3 has 15 amino acids. The V end lost 3 bases, the J end lost 3 bases, and 12 bases lay between the germline ends.

The chain carries TRBV7-2 and TRBJ2-5; TRBD2 matches 9 bases. The J segment lost 7 bases and the V segment lost 5 bases, leaving 14 bases of the junction unmatched. CDR3 size: 16 residues. CDR1 is SGHTA, CDR2 FQGNSA, per germline. CDR3: CASSPGLAGGLGTQYF. CDR3 sequence (DNA): TGTGCCAGCAGCCCTGGTTTGGCGGGAGGGTTGGGGACCCAGTACTTC.

In this sample, this clone turned up a few times. The gene calls are TRBV5-4 and TRBJ2-7; D not certain. The V gene's germline CDR1 is SGHNT and CDR2 YYREEE (reference sequence). This CDR3 is 14 amino acids long. The V end lost 3 bases, the J end lost 7 bases, and 17 bases lay between the germline ends. The CDR3 nucleotides are TGTGCCAGCAGCTCATTCGACCATCTCGGGGAGCAGTACTTC. It yields the protein CASSSFDHLGEQYF.